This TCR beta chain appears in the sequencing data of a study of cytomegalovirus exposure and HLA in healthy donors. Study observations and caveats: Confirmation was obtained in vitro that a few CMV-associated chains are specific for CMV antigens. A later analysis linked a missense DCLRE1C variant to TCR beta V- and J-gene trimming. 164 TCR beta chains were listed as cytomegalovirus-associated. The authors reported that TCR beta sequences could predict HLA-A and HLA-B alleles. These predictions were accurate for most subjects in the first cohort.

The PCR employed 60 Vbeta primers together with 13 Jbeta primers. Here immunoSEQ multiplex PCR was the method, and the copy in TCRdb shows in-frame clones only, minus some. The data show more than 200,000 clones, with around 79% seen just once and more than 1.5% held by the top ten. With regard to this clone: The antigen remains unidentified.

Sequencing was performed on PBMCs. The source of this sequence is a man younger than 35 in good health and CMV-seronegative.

The CDR3 spells CAWSGGSGRREQFF. The CDR3 DNA follows: TGTGCCTGGAGTGGAGGTAGCGGGAGGAGGGAGCAGTTCTTC. The J gene is TRBJ2-1, the V gene TRBV30, with 10 bases fitting TRBD2. Trimming removed 1 base from V and 10 bases from J; junction bases left unmatched: 7. Germline V lookup: CDR1 GTSNPN, CDR2 SVGIG (reference sequence). The CDR3 runs 14 residues.